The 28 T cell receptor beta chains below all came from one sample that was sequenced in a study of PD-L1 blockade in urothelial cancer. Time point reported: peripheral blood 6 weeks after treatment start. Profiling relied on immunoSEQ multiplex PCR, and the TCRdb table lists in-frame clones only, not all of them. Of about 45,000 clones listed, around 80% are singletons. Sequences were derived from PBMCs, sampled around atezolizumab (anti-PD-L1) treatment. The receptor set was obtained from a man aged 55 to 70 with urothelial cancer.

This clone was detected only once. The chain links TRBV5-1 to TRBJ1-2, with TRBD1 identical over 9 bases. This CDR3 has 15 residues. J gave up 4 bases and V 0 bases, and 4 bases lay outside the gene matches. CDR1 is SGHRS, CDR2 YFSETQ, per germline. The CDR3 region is CASSLAGQGFYGYTF. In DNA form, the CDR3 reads TGCGCCAGCAGCTTGGCGGGACAGGGATTCTATGGCTACACCTTC.

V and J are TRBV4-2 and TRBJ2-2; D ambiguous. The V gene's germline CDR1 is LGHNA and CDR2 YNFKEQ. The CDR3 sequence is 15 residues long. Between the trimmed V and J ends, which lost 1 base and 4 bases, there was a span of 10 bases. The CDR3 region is CASSQVGQGTGELFF. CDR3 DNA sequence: TGTGCCAGCAGCCAAGTGGGCCAAGGCACCGGGGAGCTGTTTTTT.

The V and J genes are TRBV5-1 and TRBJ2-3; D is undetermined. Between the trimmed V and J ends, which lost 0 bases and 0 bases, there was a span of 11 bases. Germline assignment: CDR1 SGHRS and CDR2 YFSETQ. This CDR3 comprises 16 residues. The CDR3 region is CASSLGGTTSTDTQYF. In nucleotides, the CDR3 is TGCGCCAGCAGCTTGGGTGGAACTACTAGCACAGATACGCAGTATTTT.

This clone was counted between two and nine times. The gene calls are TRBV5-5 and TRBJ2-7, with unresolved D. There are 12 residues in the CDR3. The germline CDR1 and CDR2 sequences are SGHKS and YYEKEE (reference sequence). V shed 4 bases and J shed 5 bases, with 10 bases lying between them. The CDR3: CASSVASNEQYF. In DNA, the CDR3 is TGTGCCAGCAGCGTTGCCAGTAACGAGCAGTACTTC.

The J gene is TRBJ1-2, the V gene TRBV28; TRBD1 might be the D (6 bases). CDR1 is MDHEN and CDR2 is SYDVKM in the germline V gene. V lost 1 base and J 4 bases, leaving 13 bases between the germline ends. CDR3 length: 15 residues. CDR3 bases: TGTGCCAGCAGTTTATCGGACAGCCAACTCTATGGCTACACCTTC. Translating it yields CASSLSDSQLYGYTF.

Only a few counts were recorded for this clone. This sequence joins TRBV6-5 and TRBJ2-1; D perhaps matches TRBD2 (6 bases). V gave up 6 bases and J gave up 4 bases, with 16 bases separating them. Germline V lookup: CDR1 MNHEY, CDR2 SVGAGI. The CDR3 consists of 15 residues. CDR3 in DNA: TGTGCCAGCAGAACTGGGGCGGCGGGATACAATGAGCAGTTCTTC. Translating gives CASRTGAAGYNEQFF.

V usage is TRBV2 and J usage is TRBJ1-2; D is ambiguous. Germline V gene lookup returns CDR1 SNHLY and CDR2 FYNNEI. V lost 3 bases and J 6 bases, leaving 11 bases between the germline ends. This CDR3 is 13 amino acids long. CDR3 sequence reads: CASSDSNSNGYTF. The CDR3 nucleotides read TGTGCCAGCAGTGATTCTAATTCGAATGGCTACACCTTC.

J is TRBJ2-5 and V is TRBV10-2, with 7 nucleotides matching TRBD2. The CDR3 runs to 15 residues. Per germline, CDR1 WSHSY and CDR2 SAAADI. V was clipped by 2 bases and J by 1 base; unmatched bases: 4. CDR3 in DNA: TGCGCCAGCAGTGAGACTGGGGGGGTCCAAGAGACCCAGTACTTC. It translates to CASSETGGVQETQYF.

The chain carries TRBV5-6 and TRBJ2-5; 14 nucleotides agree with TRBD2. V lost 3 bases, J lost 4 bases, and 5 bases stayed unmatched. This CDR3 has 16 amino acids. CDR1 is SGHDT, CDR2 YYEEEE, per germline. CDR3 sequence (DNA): TGTGCCAGCAGCTCCGGGACTAGCGGGGGCCCAGAGACCCAGTACTTC. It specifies CASSSGTSGGPETQYF.

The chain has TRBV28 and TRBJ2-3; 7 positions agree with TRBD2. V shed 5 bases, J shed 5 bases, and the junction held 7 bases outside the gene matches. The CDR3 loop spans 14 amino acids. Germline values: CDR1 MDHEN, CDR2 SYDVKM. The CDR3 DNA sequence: TGTGCCAGCAGTCCTTATTGGGGGGGAGATACGCAGTATTTT. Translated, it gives CASSPYWGGDTQYF.

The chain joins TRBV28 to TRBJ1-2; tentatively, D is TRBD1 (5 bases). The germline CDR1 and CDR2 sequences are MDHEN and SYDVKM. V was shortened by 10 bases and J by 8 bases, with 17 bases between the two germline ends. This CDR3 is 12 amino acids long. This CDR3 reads CATQGRVMGYTF. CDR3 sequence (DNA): TGTGCCACCCAGGGTCGGGTTATGGGCTACACCTTC.

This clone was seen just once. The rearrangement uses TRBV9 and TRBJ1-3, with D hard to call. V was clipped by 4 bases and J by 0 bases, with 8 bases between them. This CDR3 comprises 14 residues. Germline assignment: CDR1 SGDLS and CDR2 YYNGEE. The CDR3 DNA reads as TGTGCCAGCAGCCTGGGGAGCTCTGGAAACACCATATATTTT. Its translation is CASSLGSSGNTIYF.

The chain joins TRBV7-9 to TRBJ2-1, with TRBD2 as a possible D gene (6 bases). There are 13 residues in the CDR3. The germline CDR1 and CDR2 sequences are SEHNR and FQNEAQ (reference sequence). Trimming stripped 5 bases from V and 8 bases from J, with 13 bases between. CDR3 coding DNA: TGTGCCAGCAGCACGGAGGGGATCGATGAGCAGTTCTTC. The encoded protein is CASSTEGIDEQFF.

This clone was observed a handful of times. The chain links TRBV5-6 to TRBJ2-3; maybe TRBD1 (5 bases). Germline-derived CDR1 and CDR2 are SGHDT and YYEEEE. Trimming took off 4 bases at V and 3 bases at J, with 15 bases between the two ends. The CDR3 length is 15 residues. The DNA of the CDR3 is TGTGCCAGCAGCCCCCGAAGGGGTTGGACAGATACGCAGTATTTT. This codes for CASSPRRGWTDTQYF.

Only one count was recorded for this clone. CDR3 nucleotide sequence: TGTGCCAGCAGCCGGGGACAGGGCACCGGGGAGCTGTTTTTT. Its protein product is CASSRGQGTGELFF. The rearrangement links TRBV11-3 to TRBJ2-2; 9 nucleotides line up with TRBD1. J was trimmed by 4 bases and V by 5 bases; bases with no gene match: 2. The CDR3 consists of 14 residues. The germline V gene has CDR1 SGHNT and CDR2 YENEEA.

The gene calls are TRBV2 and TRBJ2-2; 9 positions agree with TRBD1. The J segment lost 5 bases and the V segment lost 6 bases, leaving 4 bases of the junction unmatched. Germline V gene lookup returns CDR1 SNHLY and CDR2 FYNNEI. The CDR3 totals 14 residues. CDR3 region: CASRTGGSTGELFF. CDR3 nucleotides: TGTGCCAGCAGGACAGGGGGTAGTACCGGGGAGCTGTTTTTT.

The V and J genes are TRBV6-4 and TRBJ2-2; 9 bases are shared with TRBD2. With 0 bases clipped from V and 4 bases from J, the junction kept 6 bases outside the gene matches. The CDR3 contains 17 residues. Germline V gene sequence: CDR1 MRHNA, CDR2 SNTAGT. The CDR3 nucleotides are TGTGCCAGCAGTGACTCGGCGGGAGGGCCGAGCACCGGGGAGCTGTTTTTT. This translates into CASSDSAGGPSTGELFF.

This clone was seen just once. CDR3 loop: CASSSLTGSANEQFF. The CDR3 coding sequence is TGTGCCAGCAGTTCCCTGACAGGGTCTGCAAATGAGCAGTTCTTC. This chain connects TRBV28 to TRBJ2-1; 7 bases match TRBD1. V shed 4 bases, J shed 7 bases, and the junction held 10 bases outside the gene matches. Looked up from germline, CDR1 is MDHEN and CDR2 is SYDVKM. CDR3 length equals 15 residues.

CDR3 in DNA: TGTGCCAGCAGTTGGACAGCGGAGGATCAGCCCCAGCATTTT. Translated: CASSWTAEDQPQHF. V gene TRBV6-5 combines with J gene TRBJ1-5, with D perhaps TRBD1 (6 bases). The length of the CDR3 is 14 residues. V lost 4 bases and J 5 bases, leaving 12 bases between the germline ends. Per germline, CDR1 MNHEY and CDR2 SVGAGI.

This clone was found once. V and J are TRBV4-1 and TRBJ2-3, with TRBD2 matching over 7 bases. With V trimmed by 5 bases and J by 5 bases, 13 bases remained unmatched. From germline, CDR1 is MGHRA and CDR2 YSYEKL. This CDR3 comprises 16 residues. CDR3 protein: CASSAPGRENGDTQYF. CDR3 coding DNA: TGCGCCAGCAGCGCTCCGGGGCGGGAGAATGGAGATACGCAGTATTTT.

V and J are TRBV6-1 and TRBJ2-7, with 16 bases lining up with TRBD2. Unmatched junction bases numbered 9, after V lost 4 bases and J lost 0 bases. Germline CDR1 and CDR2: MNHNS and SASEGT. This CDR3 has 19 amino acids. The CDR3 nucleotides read TGTGCCAGCAGTGCCCCCGGGACTAGCGGGGGGGCCGTCTCCTACGAGCAGTACTTC. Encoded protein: CASSAPGTSGGAVSYEQYF.

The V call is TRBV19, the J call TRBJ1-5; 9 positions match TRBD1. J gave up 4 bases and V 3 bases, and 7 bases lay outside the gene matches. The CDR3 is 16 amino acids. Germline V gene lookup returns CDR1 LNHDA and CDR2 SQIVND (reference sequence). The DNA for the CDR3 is TGTGCCAGTAGTATCCCTGGGGACAGGGCTAATCAGCCCCAGCATTTT. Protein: CASSIPGDRANQPQHF.

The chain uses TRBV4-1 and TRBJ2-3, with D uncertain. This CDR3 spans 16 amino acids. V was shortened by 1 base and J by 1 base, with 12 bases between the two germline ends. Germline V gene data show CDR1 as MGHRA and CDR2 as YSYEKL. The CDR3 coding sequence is TGCGCCAGCAGCCAAGTTAACCTTTTAGGCACAGATACGCAGTATTTT. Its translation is CASSQVNLLGTDTQYF.

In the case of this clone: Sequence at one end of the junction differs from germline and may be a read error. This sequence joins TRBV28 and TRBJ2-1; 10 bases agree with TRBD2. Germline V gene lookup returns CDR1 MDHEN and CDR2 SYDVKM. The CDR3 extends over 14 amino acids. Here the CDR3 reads CASSNSQRGGPRVF. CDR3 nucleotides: TGTGCCAGCAGTAACTCGCAGCGGGGGGGCCCAAGGGTCTTC.

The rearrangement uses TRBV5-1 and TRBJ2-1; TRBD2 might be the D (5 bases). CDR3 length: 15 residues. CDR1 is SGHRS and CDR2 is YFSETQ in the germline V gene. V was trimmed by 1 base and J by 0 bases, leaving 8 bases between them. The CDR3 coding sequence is TGCGCCAGCAGCTTGAGGGAGAGCTCCTACAATGAGCAGTTCTTC. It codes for CASSLRESSYNEQFF.

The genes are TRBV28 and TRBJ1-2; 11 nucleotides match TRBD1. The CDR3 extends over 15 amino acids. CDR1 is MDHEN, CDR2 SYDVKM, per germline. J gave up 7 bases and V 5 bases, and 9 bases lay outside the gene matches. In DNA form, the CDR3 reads TGTGCCAGCAGTCCATGGACAGGGGGCGCCCGTGGCTACACCTTC. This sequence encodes CASSPWTGGARGYTF.

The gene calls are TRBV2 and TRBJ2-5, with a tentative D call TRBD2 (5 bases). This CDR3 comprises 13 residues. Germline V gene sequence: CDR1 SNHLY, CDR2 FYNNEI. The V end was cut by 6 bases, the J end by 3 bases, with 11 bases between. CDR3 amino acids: CASSEWRKETQYF. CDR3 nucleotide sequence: TGTGCCAGCAGCGAGTGGAGGAAAGAGACCCAGTACTTC.

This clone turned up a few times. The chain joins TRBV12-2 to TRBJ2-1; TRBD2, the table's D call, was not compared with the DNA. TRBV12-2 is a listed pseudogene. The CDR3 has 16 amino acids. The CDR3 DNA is TGTGCAAGTCGCTTAGGCGGCGGGACCTTCTACAATGAGCAGTTCTTC. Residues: CASRLGGGTFYNEQFF.